These T cell receptor beta chains were read from a single sample in a study of blood T cell repertoires in COVID-19. The repertoire was sequenced with immunoSEQ multiplex PCR; TCRdb's copy has only in-frame clones and lacks some. The sample yields a few hundred thousand clones, roughly 87% seen once. Sequenced input: PBMCs or T cells enriched from blood (not recorded which). All receptors derive from a woman younger than 45 who had recovered from COVID-19. CDR3s include the opening cysteine and the closing phenylalanine or tryptophan. A D gene is named only where the DNA matches it firmly. The size of a clone is reported for some rows only, either as once, few or many, or as a class for expanded clones.

v_gene: TRBV24-1; j_gene: TRBJ1-5; d_gene: .; abundance: once; CDR3nt: TGTGCCACCGGAGGTTCAGGGGACTACAATCAGCCCCAGCATTTT; CDR3aa: CATGGSGDYNQPQHF
v_gene: TRBV18; j_gene: TRBJ1-2; d_gene: TRBD1; abundance: .; CDR3nt: TGTGCCAGCTCACCACCGGGACAGGGCTGGGGCTACACCTTC; CDR3aa: CASSPPGQGWGYTF
v_gene: TRBV6-6; j_gene: TRBJ2-1; d_gene: TRBD2; abundance: once; CDR3nt: TGTGCCAGCAGTCTAGCGGGGACTTTTGGCAATGAGCAGTTCTTC; CDR3aa: CASSLAGTFGNEQFF
v_gene: TRBV12-3/TRBV12-4; j_gene: TRBJ2-7; d_gene: .; abundance: .; CDR3nt: TGTGCCAGCAGTTTTCAGAGAGGGGAGCAGTACTTC; CDR3aa: CASSFQRGEQYF
v_gene: TRBV6-1; j_gene: TRBJ1-1; d_gene: TRBD1; abundance: .; CDR3nt: TGTGCCAGCAGTGAAAACAGGGGAAACACTGAAGCTTTCTTT; CDR3aa: CASSENRGNTEAFF
v_gene: TRBV9; j_gene: TRBJ1-5; d_gene: .; abundance: .; CDR3nt: TGTGCCAGCAGCCAAAACGCCGGGGGGAACAATCAGCCCCAGCATTTT; CDR3aa: CASSQNAGGNNQPQHF
v_gene: TRBV6-5; j_gene: TRBJ2-3; d_gene: TRBD2; abundance: .; CDR3nt: TGTGCCAGCCTAGGCGGGGGGCCACCTACGCAGTATTTT; CDR3aa: CASLGGGPPTQYF
v_gene: TRBV19; j_gene: TRBJ2-7; d_gene: .; abundance: .; CDR3nt: TGTGCCAGTAGTATACGTCAGGCGAGCGAGCAGTACTTC; CDR3aa: CASSIRQASEQYF
v_gene: TRBV5-5; j_gene: TRBJ2-2; d_gene: .; abundance: .; CDR3nt: TGTGCCAGCAGCTTTTTTAGTGGGCAGAACACCGGGGAGCTGTTTTTT; CDR3aa: CASSFFSGQNTGELFF
v_gene: TRBV2; j_gene: TRBJ1-1; d_gene: .; abundance: .; CDR3nt: TGTGCCAGCACCGGTGGAGGGGGGGAGACTGAAGCTTTCTTT; CDR3aa: CASTGGGGETEAFF
v_gene: TRBV27; j_gene: TRBJ2-2; d_gene: .; abundance: many; CDR3nt: TGTGCCAGCAGAATACAGGGATATACCGGGGAGCTGTTTTTT; CDR3aa: CASRIQGYTGELFF
v_gene: TRBV19; j_gene: TRBJ2-7; d_gene: .; abundance: .; CDR3nt: TGTGCCAGTAGTATAGGTACAGGGCCCTCCTACGAGCAGTACTTC; CDR3aa: CASSIGTGPSYEQYF
v_gene: TRBV28; j_gene: TRBJ1-6; d_gene: .; abundance: .; CDR3nt: TGTGCCACCCAGCACAGACCCTATAATTCACCCCTCCACTTT; CDR3aa: CATQHRPYNSPLHF
v_gene: TRBV19; j_gene: TRBJ1-1; d_gene: TRBD1; abundance: .; CDR3nt: TGTGCCAGTAGTATGCCCTCCCCGGGACAGGGGGCACACACTGAAGCTTTCTTT; CDR3aa: CASSMPSPGQGAHTEAFF
v_gene: TRBV13; j_gene: TRBJ2-7; d_gene: .; abundance: .; CDR3nt: TGTGCCAGCAGCTTAGTGGGCAGCTACGAGCAGTACTTC; CDR3aa: CASSLVGSYEQYF
v_gene: TRBV7-2; j_gene: TRBJ2-5; d_gene: TRBD2; abundance: once; CDR3nt: TGTGCCAGCAGCCTGGAGAGGGTGGCGGCGGGGGATCAAGAGACCCAGTACTTC; CDR3aa: CASSLERVAAGDQETQYF
v_gene: TRBV9; j_gene: TRBJ2-3; d_gene: .; abundance: .; CDR3nt: TGTGCCAGCAGGAGAGGTGGGGGCGGCACAGATACGCAGTATTTT; CDR3aa: CASRRGGGGTDTQYF
v_gene: TRBV5-1; j_gene: TRBJ2-7; d_gene: TRBD2; abundance: .; CDR3nt: TGCGCCAGCAGCTTGGTGGGGACTAGCGGGGGGTGGCACGAGCAGTACTTC; CDR3aa: CASSLVGTSGGWHEQYF
v_gene: TRBV12-2; j_gene: TRBJ1-5; d_gene: .; abundance: .; CDR3nt: TGTGCAAGTCGCTCCCCCCAGGGTCTTCCGGGCAATCAGCCCCAGCATTTT; CDR3aa: CASRSPQGLPGNQPQHF
v_gene: TRBV14; j_gene: TRBJ1-5; d_gene: .; abundance: .; CDR3nt: TGTGCCAGCAGCCAAGAAGGGCAGTGGGGCCCGGATCAGCCCCAGCATTTT; CDR3aa: CASSQEGQWGPDQPQHF
v_gene: TRBV10-3; j_gene: TRBJ1-6; d_gene: TRBD1; abundance: .; CDR3nt: TGTGCCATCAGCGAAGACAGGGCCAGGACACCCCTCCACTTT; CDR3aa: CAISEDRARTPLHF
v_gene: TRBV6-6; j_gene: TRBJ1-5; d_gene: .; abundance: .; CDR3nt: TGTGCCAGCAGTCCGGTGGGGCAGGGGCAGCCCCAGCATTTT; CDR3aa: CASSPVGQGQPQHF
v_gene: TRBV27; j_gene: TRBJ1-2; d_gene: .; abundance: .; CDR3nt: TGTGCCAGCAGTTTACAGGGGAGCTATGGCTACACCTTC; CDR3aa: CASSLQGSYGYTF
v_gene: TRBV5-5; j_gene: TRBJ1-2; d_gene: .; abundance: .; CDR3nt: TGTGCCAGCAGCTTGTTAGTAACTAACTATGGCTACACCTTC; CDR3aa: CASSLLVTNYGYTF
v_gene: TRBV4-2; j_gene: TRBJ2-5; d_gene: TRBD1; abundance: .; CDR3nt: TGTGCCAGCAGCCAACCTGGGGCAGGGGGCATGGAAGAGACCCAGTACTTC; CDR3aa: CASSQPGAGGMEETQYF
v_gene: TRBV28; j_gene: TRBJ2-7; d_gene: TRBD1; abundance: .; CDR3nt: TGTGCCAGCCAGCCTTTAGGACAGGGAAGCTCCTACGAGCAGTACTTC; CDR3aa: CASQPLGQGSSYEQYF
v_gene: TRBV7-2; j_gene: TRBJ2-7; d_gene: .; abundance: .; CDR3nt: TGTGCCAGCAGCACAGGGTGGAGGGAGCAGTACTTC; CDR3aa: CASSTGWREQYF
v_gene: TRBV2; j_gene: TRBJ1-1; d_gene: .; abundance: .; CDR3nt: TGTGCCAGCAGTGAAGTTGCAGGGAAAGCTTTCTTT; CDR3aa: CASSEVAGKAFF
v_gene: TRBV28; j_gene: TRBJ2-1; d_gene: .; abundance: .; CDR3nt: TGTGCCAGCAGTTTTGGGGGCGGGTTGGGTAAGTTCTTC; CDR3aa: CASSFGGGLGKFF
v_gene: TRBV18; j_gene: TRBJ2-7; d_gene: .; abundance: .; CDR3nt: TGTGCCAGCTCACCCAGGGACTACGAGCAGTACTTC; CDR3aa: CASSPRDYEQYF
v_gene: TRBV2; j_gene: TRBJ2-7; d_gene: TRBD1; abundance: .; CDR3nt: TGTGCCAGCAGCAAGACAGGGGTGAGGGAGCAGTACTTC; CDR3aa: CASSKTGVREQYF
v_gene: TRBV5-1; j_gene: TRBJ2-2; d_gene: .; abundance: once; CDR3nt: TGCGCCAGCACCGTCGAGGGGGTTCCCGGGGAGCTGTTTTTT; CDR3aa: CASTVEGVPGELFF
v_gene: TRBV19; j_gene: TRBJ1-2; d_gene: TRBD1; abundance: .; CDR3nt: TGTGCCAGTATTCTCACGGGACAGTTCTATGGCTACACCTTC; CDR3aa: CASILTGQFYGYTF
v_gene: TRBV5-5; j_gene: TRBJ2-7; d_gene: TRBD1; abundance: .; CDR3nt: TGTGCCAGCAGCCCTACAGGGGCCTACGAGCAGTACTTC; CDR3aa: CASSPTGAYEQYF
v_gene: TRBV27; j_gene: TRBJ1-6; d_gene: TRBD1; abundance: .; CDR3nt: TGTGCCAGCAGTTTATTTCACAGGGGGGATTCACCCCTCCACTTT; CDR3aa: CASSLFHRGDSPLHF
v_gene: TRBV3-1/TRBV3-2; j_gene: TRBJ2-3; d_gene: TRBD2; abundance: .; CDR3nt: TGTGCCAGCAGCCAAGGCCTAGCGGGGACTAGCACAGATACGCAGTATTTT; CDR3aa: CASSQGLAGTSTDTQYF
v_gene: TRBV5-1; j_gene: TRBJ1-1; d_gene: .; abundance: .; CDR3nt: TGCGCCAGCACTGAGGGGAGGGACACTGAAGCTTTCTTT; CDR3aa: CASTEGRDTEAFF
v_gene: TRBV18; j_gene: TRBJ1-3; d_gene: .; abundance: .; CDR3nt: TGTGCCAGCTCACCTAGCTCGCCTTCTTCGGGGGCTGGAAACACCATATATTTT; CDR3aa: CASSPSSPSSGAGNTIYF
v_gene: TRBV24-1; j_gene: TRBJ2-1; d_gene: TRBD1; abundance: few; CDR3nt: TGTGCCACCAGTGATGGCGGGACAGGGGCAGGGAATGAGCAGTTCTTC; CDR3aa: CATSDGGTGAGNEQFF
v_gene: TRBV6-5; j_gene: TRBJ2-7; d_gene: .; abundance: .; CDR3nt: TGTGCCAGCAGCCCCTCCAGGGCCTACGAGCAGTACTTC; CDR3aa: CASSPSRAYEQYF
v_gene: TRBV7-2; j_gene: TRBJ1-5; d_gene: .; abundance: .; CDR3nt: TGTGCCAGCAGCCCCTCAGGGTGGAGCAATCAGCCCCAGCATTTT; CDR3aa: CASSPSGWSNQPQHF
v_gene: TRBV5-4; j_gene: TRBJ2-5; d_gene: TRBD1; abundance: .; CDR3nt: TGTGCCAGCAGCCCAAGTACCCAGGGGGAAAAACAGACCCAGTACTTC; CDR3aa: CASSPSTQGEKQTQYF
v_gene: TRBV5-4; j_gene: TRBJ2-1; d_gene: .; abundance: .; CDR3nt: TGTGCCAGCAGCCCTCCGTCCTTGAATGAGCAGTTCTTC; CDR3aa: CASSPPSLNEQFF
v_gene: TRBV5-4; j_gene: TRBJ2-5; d_gene: TRBD1; abundance: .; CDR3nt: TGTGCCAGCAGTCGCGGACAGGGGCCCCAAGAGACCCAGTACTTC; CDR3aa: CASSRGQGPQETQYF
v_gene: TRBV6-5; j_gene: TRBJ1-1; d_gene: TRBD1; abundance: .; CDR3nt: TGTGCCAGCAGTTACTCGACAGGGGGAATGAACACTGAAGCTTTCTTT; CDR3aa: CASSYSTGGMNTEAFF
v_gene: TRBV19; j_gene: TRBJ2-1; d_gene: .; abundance: .; CDR3nt: TGTGCCAGTAGTATTGGGGCCGTAGATGAGCAGTTCTTC; CDR3aa: CASSIGAVDEQFF
v_gene: TRBV12-3/TRBV12-4; j_gene: TRBJ1-2; d_gene: TRBD1; abundance: once; CDR3nt: TGTGCCAGCAGTAGGACAGGGATCTATGGCTACACCTTC; CDR3aa: CASSRTGIYGYTF
v_gene: TRBV28; j_gene: TRBJ2-3; d_gene: .; abundance: .; CDR3nt: TGTGCCAGCAGTCAAGTCATACCGGGTACGCAGTATTTT; CDR3aa: CASSQVIPGTQYF